Below are 10 T cell receptor beta chains sequenced from a single sample in a study of T cell responses to AZD1222 COVID-19 vaccine. TCRdb's copy holds only in-frame clones and misses some; the assay was immunoSEQ multiplex PCR. The table has approximately 140,000 clones, 80% to 95% seen once; the top ten hold roughly 4%. Sequencing used peripheral blood, obtained 28 days after the second AZD1222 dose. The receptors were sampled from an adult who received the AZD1222 COVID-19 vaccine.

This sequence joins TRBV10-3 and TRBJ2-3; 8 bases map to TRBD1. The germline CDR1 and CDR2 sequences are ENHRY and SYGVKD. The CDR3 contains 16 residues. The V gene end was trimmed by 6 bases and the J gene end by 2 bases; junction bases not matched to a gene: 10. CDR3 sequence reads: CAIRPSWTGSTDTQYF. CDR3 coding DNA: TGTGCCATCAGGCCCTCCTGGACAGGGTCCACAGATACGCAGTATTTT.

The chain uses TRBV6-5 and TRBJ2-7; 8 nucleotides agree with TRBD1. J was trimmed by 5 bases and V by 2 bases; bases with no gene match: 11. The CDR3 consists of 16 residues. From germline, CDR1 is MNHEY and CDR2 SVGAGI. The CDR3 bases are TGTGCCAGCAGTTACCTTCGAACAGGGGGGACTCACGAGCAGTACTTC. The encoded protein is CASSYLRTGGTHEQYF.

The gene calls are TRBV25-1 and TRBJ2-7, with 7 positions matching TRBD2. CDR1 MGHDK and CDR2 SYGVNS come from the germline V gene. This CDR3 comprises 14 residues. Trimming at V came to 7 bases and at J to 6 bases, leaving 12 bases not matched to a gene. In DNA form, the CDR3 reads TGTGCCAGCACTCGGGCGGGAGTGAGGAGCGAGCAGTACTTC. It encodes CASTRAGVRSEQYF.

The chain recombines TRBV29-1 with TRBJ1-1, with D uncertain. In germline, CDR1 is SQVTM, CDR2 ANQGSEA. The CDR3 sequence is 13 residues long. V dropped 7 bases and J dropped 4 bases, with 16 bases sitting between them. The CDR3 bases are TGCAGCGGCGCAGATCCCTCCCGCACTGAAGCTTTCTTT. It specifies CSGADPSRTEAFF.

In this sample, this clone turned up once. V is TRBV5-1 and J is TRBJ1-1, with TRBD1 identical over 10 bases. The length of the CDR3 is 16 residues. The V gene end was trimmed by 0 bases and the J gene end by 4 bases; junction bases not matched to a gene: 6. The germline V gene encodes CDR1 SGHRS and CDR2 YFSETQ. CDR3 in DNA: TGCGCCAGCAGCTTGGCCGGGACAGGGGTGGGCACTGAAGCTTTCTTT. Translating gives CASSLAGTGVGTEAFF.

The chain is built from TRBV5-6 and TRBJ2-7; 9 nucleotides align to TRBD1. The CDR3 sequence is 15 residues long. In germline, CDR1 is SGHDT, CDR2 YYEEEE. Trimming cost V 3 bases and J 2 bases; bases outside gene matches: 6. The CDR3 DNA reads TGTGCCAGCAGCTCCGGGCGGGACAGGGCCTACGAGCAGTACTTC. Translating gives CASSSGRDRAYEQYF.

This clone came up a few times. This sequence joins TRBV12-3 or TRBV12-4 and TRBJ2-3, with D unclear. This CDR3 contains 13 residues. V was clipped by 1 base and J by 2 bases, with 4 bases between them. Here the CDR3 DNA reads TGTGCCAGCAGTTTAGGGACCACAGATACGCAGTATTTT. Its translation: CASSLGTTDTQYF.

This chain joins TRBV28 and TRBJ1-5; D gene unclear. The CDR3 covers 14 residues. Per germline, CDR1 MDHEN and CDR2 SYDVKM. Trimming cost V 8 bases and J 0 bases, with 11 bases left between them. CDR3 nucleotides: TGTGCCAGCGGGAGGGTGGATAGCAATCAGCCCCAGCATTTT. Translation gives CASGRVDSNQPQHF. Full variable domain (missing parts from reference TRBV28 and TRBJ1-5): DVKVTQSSRYLVKRTGEKVFLECVQDMDHENMFWYRQDPGLGLRLIYFSYDVKMKEKGDIPEGYSVSREKKERFSLILESASTNQTSMYLCASGRVDSNQPQHFGDGTRLSIL.

The rearrangement links TRBV28 to TRBJ2-2, with 9 bases lining up with TRBD2. From germline, CDR1 is MDHEN and CDR2 SYDVKM. Losses at the gene ends were 5 bases for V and 6 bases for J; bases not matched to a gene: 7. CDR3 length: 15 amino acids. As DNA, the CDR3 is TGTGCCAGCAGTCTCCGACTAGCGGACCCCGGGGAGCTGTTTTTT. The encoded protein is CASSLRLADPGELFF.

The chain couples TRBV28 to TRBJ1-2; no clear D gene. Germline assignment: CDR1 MDHEN and CDR2 SYDVKM. The CDR3 is made up of 11 amino acids. V lost 7 bases, J lost 4 bases, and 7 bases lay in between. The CDR3 loop is CASTKGYGYTF. The CDR3 DNA reads TGTGCCAGCACCAAGGGCTATGGCTACACCTTC.